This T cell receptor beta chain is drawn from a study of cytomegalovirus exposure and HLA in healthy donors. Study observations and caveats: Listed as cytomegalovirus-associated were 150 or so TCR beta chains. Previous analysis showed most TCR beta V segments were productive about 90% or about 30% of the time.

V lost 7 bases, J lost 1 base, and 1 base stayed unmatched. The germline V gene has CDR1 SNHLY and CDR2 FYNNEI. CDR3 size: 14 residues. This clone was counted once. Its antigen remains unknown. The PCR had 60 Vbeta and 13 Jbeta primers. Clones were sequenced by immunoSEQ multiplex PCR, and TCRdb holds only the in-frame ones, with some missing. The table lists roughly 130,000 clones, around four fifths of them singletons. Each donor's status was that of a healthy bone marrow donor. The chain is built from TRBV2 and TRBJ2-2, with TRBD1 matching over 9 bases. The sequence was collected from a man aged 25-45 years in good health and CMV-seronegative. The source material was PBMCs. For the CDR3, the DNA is TGTGCCAGCAAGGACAGGGGGAACACCGGGGAGCTGTTTTTT. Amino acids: CASKDRGNTGELFF.